These T cell receptor beta chains were read from a single sample in a study of cytomegalovirus exposure and HLA in healthy donors. The data were produced by immunoSEQ multiplex PCR, yet TCRdb's version contains in-frame clones alone and is incomplete. The repertoire has around 150,000 clones, around 77% of them found once; the top ten carry over 2%. The material sequenced was PBMCs. These receptors all come from a man aged 25-40 years in good health and CMV-seronegative. The CDR3 runs from the conserved cysteine through the conserved F or W. D genes are given only for firm matches. Rows may omit the clone size; those that give it use once, few, many or a size class.

>TRBV7-8|.|TRBJ2-7|TRBD2
TGTGCCAGCAGCCTAGGGGCGGGAGCGACCTCCTACGAGCAGTACTTC
CASSLGAGATSYEQYF
>TRBV5-1|.|TRBJ2-1|TRBD2
TGCGCCAGCAGCTCACCGGGACTAGCGGACGACAAGCAGTTCTTC
CASSSPGLADDKQFF
>TRBV5-1|.|TRBJ1-2|.
TGCGCCAGCAGCTCTTACACAGGGTTTCGGGCTAACTATGGCTACACCTTC
CASSSYTGFRANYGYTF
>TRBV5-1|.|TRBJ2-7|TRBD2
TGCGCCAGCAGCCGAAATCGACTAGCGGGATTCAGCTCCTACGAGCAGTACTTC
CASSRNRLAGFSSYEQYF
>TRBV5-1|.|TRBJ2-3|.
TGCGCCAGCAGCCTGCCTTCCGGGAACCCCTTGCCGCACACAGATACGCAGTATTTT
CASSLPSGNPLPHTDTQYF
>TRBV2|.|TRBJ1-4|.
TGTGCCAGCAGTTGGGACATGGAGAAAAAACTGTTTTTT
CASSWDMEKKLFF
>TRBV5-4|.|TRBJ2-1|.
TGTGCCAGCAGCTTGGAGGGGGAAGGTCGCGAGCAGTTCTTC
CASSLEGEGREQFF
>TRBV9|few|TRBJ2-3|TRBD2
TGTGCCAGCAGTGACCGGGGACTAGCGGGAGATACGCAGTATTTT
CASSDRGLAGDTQYF
>TRBV5-4|.|TRBJ2-3|.
TGTGCCAGCAGCTGGGGGACATCGGCCGATACGCAGTATTTT
CASSWGTSADTQYF
>TRBV5-6|once|TRBJ2-7|TRBD1
TGTGCCAGCAGCTGGGGGACAGAGTACGAGCAGTACTTC
CASSWGTEYEQYF